Described below is a single TCR beta chain sequence and its context. The specificity of this receptor is unknown. Per-nucleotide qualities are absent, and no much larger clonotype sits a single base away. Sequencing used an Illumina MiSeq. Multiplex PCR with BIOMED2 TRB-A/B primer pools was used to amplify TRB rearrangements. Illumina-compatible adapters and 7-nucleotide sample barcodes were attached to the amplicons in two consecutive PCRs. Phusion HS II polymerase was used for all library PCRs. Amplicons were purified from gel with the NucleoSpin Gel and PCR Clean-up kit, quantified on Qubit, and pooled at 3 to 5 nM. Amplicon pool quality was checked on an Agilent 2100 Bioanalyzer before Illumina next-generation sequencing. In the authors' own workflow: TRB rearrangements were annotated with MiXCR 3.0.8 using the default MiXCR reference library. Sequences with fewer than 2 reads and non-productive reads were filtered out, and every unique CDR3 nucleotide sequence was treated as a single clone. R 3.5.1 was used to calculate clonality, diversity, richness and V-J gene usage. GLIPH2 was used for TCR clustering by CDR3 similarity, and generation probabilities were calculated by OLGA. GLIPH2 clusters were kept only if they contained at least four unique TCR clonotypes found in at least three individuals. The raw public reads went through TCRdb reprocessing: fastp at Q25, MiXCR clone calling, in-frame beta chains kept. Rows with one shared CDR3 protein collapse into an entry with the most common genes and DNA. The V and J calls were determined by TCRdb, not by the authors. Across this sample there are around 8,400 distinct CDR3 sequences, with over 25% seen only once. Around 5.5% of the sample is taken by the ten largest.

Looking up the germline V gene (reference sequence) yields CDR1 MNHEY and CDR2 SMNVEV. Germline trimming amounts to 6 bases on V and 0 bases on J, with 2 as the count of junction bases outside the gene matches. Including the terminal cysteine and phenylalanine, the CDR3 comprises 15 residues. CDR3 DNA is the only sequence kept; it has 45 bases, read in frame from the first base. TRB repertoires were amplified using roughly 220-550 ng of genomic DNA isolated from blood. The data stem from a study of T and B cells in COVID-19 patients (TCRdb year 2020). For context, the study as a whole: Using TRB and IGH repertoire sequencing of peripheral blood, the study characterized adaptive immunity in COVID-19 patients who had active infection or had recovered. A recovered cohort comprised some 18 patients contributing about 20 samples, mostly after mild to moderate COVID-19 managed as outpatients. Patients in the recovered cohort had a median age of almost 35 years, compared with 67 years for patients in the active-infection cohort. Of the 20 patients in the active-infection cohort, fewer than 15 were critically ill and needed mechanical ventilation or ECMO. Comorbidities linked to unfavorable COVID-19 outcome were present in about 90% of the roughly 20 patients in the active-infection cohort. Over 8.3 million TCR sequences were analysed in a TCR and BCR sequence repository that covered roughly 35 patients and under 75 time points. Two patients belonged to both the recovered and active cohorts because samples were available from active disease and after recovery. An age-matched reference group of 39 healthy donors negative for COVID-19 antibodies served as the comparison for repertoire analyses. As many as 9 follow-up blood samples were collected from each patient, and in some individuals these samples spanned different disease stages.

General findings and caveats noted by the study authors: The cohort was considered too small to assess HLA contributions to COVID-19 susceptibility or severity. TRB repertoires were found to be highly clonal in active COVID-19, whereas diversity and richness at recovery were found to rise above healthy donor levels. Few blood samples were available from mildly ill patients while symptoms were present or from severe cases at early time points. In patients with COVID-19, the usage of TRBV/TRBJ genes was reported to be strongly skewed. It was stated that prospective validation of the reported TCR clusters was required before the clusters could be put to clinical use. Specific T cell subsets (CD4+/Treg/CD8+) and sorted SARS-CoV-2-responsive or tetramer+ T cells had not yet been sequenced, with those experiments still ongoing. A total of 2,000 to 2,500 TCR clusters were exclusive to the recovered cohort, and 25 to 40 of those clusters were low-pGen clusters.

The receptor was isolated from a human donor who had recovered from COVID-19. Sequenced input: blood. This chain joins TRBV27 to TRBJ2-4, with 10 bases aligning to TRBD1. The CDR3 sequence is CASRGQGLAKNIQYF. In nucleotides, the sequence is TGTGCCAGCAGGGGACAGGGGTTAGCCAAAAACATTCAGTACTTC.